The present T cell receptor beta chain was sequenced within a study of cytomegalovirus exposure and HLA in healthy donors (dated by TCRdb to about 2017). With regard to the full study: According to an earlier analysis of a few hundred of the donors, about 190 million T cells yielded over 90 million unique TCR beta sequences and approximately 280 Gb of sequence data. An early release covering roughly 600 HLA-typed donors comprised around 300 gigabases of sequencing data and 85 million to 100 million unique TCR sequences. The genetic ancestry cluster associated with self-reported Caucasian donors included roughly 84% of the 398 genotyped donors. The aim of the study was to test whether cataloging public T cell receptors could identify signatures of past pathogen exposure. The T cell repertoires of around 670 subjects were profiled by immunosequencing and related to cytomegalovirus serostatus. Besides the first cohort of 550 to 750 subjects, a separate validation cohort made up of 90 to 150 different subjects was used. To predict cytomegalovirus infection status, the study combined high-throughput TCR immunosequencing, statistical association of individual TCRs with disease status, and machine learning. To study patterns of TCR occurrence, a later analysis re-analyzed previously published TCR beta repertoires from just over 650 donors and added high-resolution HLA genotyping. The later analysis used no new phenotypic data to find candidate immune exposures, relying instead on TCR beta sequences and their occurrence across donors. To decide whether each TCR beta V gene segment behaved as functional or pseudogenic, an earlier analysis of approximately 590 of the donors relied on high-throughput TCR beta sequencing. Alongside the repertoire data, information on donor age, sex, ethnicity and CMV serostatus was compiled. A later genetic analysis used genome-wide SNP genotypes for about 55% of the 666 donors, treating that subset as a discovery cohort. All discovery cohort repertoires had been generated on a single sequencing platform. Both class I and class II loci were covered by HLA typing, at four-digit resolution. Typing coverage differed by locus: A, B, C, DRB1 and DQB1 were typed in roughly 620-630 donors, DQA1 in approximately 520, DPA1 in 600 to 610, and DPB1 in about 450. Because of strong linkage in the cohort, a few DR-DQ haplotypes were treated as single units for association and clustering. On average, roughly 240,000 unique TCR beta nucleotide sequences were sequenced per donor among roughly 430 genotyped donors of the cohort, with about 19% of those sequences being non-productive. What the work shows at the level of the full study, not this receptor alone: A cluster of highly shared sequence variants was judged likely to represent a technical artifact of the sequencing pipeline. Cytomegalovirus status was reported to be diagnosed by the classifier with high specificity and sensitivity in both the original and validation cohorts. Most CMV-associated TCR beta chains appeared to be HLA-restricted in a later analysis, and the HLA associations seemed to be driven largely by CMV exposure. This cohort had only TCR beta chains sequenced, and the lack of alpha or paired-chain data limited which features could be detected. In a later analysis, the rate of TCR association differed among HLA loci, with DRB1 alleles having the most associated TCRs and HLA-C alleles having the fewest. Some IMGT-functional V segments, including TRBV6-2 and TRBV6-3, could not be distinguished by the 87-base-pair reads and were therefore excluded. In vitro tests confirmed that three of the cytomegalovirus-associated TCR beta chains recognize cytomegalovirus antigens. Because HLA typing was unavailable for some donors at each locus, only the typed subset was used in association tests. A later analysis reported that several top co-occurrence clusters appeared linked to parvovirus B19, influenza, CMV and Epstein-Barr virus. A later analysis associated about 17,000 TCR beta sequences with specific HLA alleles at a false discovery rate of 0.05. Linkage disequilibrium might explain the correlated functional status among segregating V segments, but an unknown experimental factor could not be excluded. The authors suggested that the approach could potentially be generalized to other disease states and immunological phenotypes. The study listed 164 TCR beta chains as associated with cytomegalovirus. According to a later genetic analysis, donors in an Asian-associated ancestry cluster had fewer N-insertions in productive TCRs than the roughly 660-donor mean. Roughly uniform sequencing depth across donors was assumed in presence/absence analyses, although this assumption may not hold. A later analysis found that HLA-associated TCR beta chains were more clonally expanded and had lower generation probabilities than equally common non-associated chains. A further reported finding was that TCR beta sequences accurately predicted the HLA-A and HLA-B alleles for most subjects in the first cohort. Because counts were too low, some 16 rarely observed V segments, including chromosome 9 orphons, were excluded from the earlier analysis of under 650 of the donors. When HLA alleles, especially DR and DQ, strongly co-occurred, TCR associations were difficult to assign to individual alleles. Broadly in line with IMGT annotations, most TCR beta V segments showed up in productive rearrangements about 87% or about 30% of the time in an earlier analysis of 450 to 600 of the donors. V-gene and J-gene trimming of TCR beta chains was associated with a missense DCLRE1C variant in a later genetic analysis, and the association was replicated in an independent cohort. While some public TCRs were present in many individuals, most TCR sequences turned up only very rarely across donors. For the cohort, immune exposure information was limited to CMV serostatus.

Its CDR3 holds 15 amino acids, cysteine through phenylalanine. Only CDR3 DNA remains: 45 bases, in frame from the first base. For CDR1 and CDR2, the germline V gene lists SGHRS and YFSETQ. The library came from the immunoSEQ multiplex PCR assay. For the multiplex PCR, a mixture combining 60 forward primers for TCR Vbeta segments and 13 reverse primers for TCR Jbeta segments was used. A multiplex PCR assay on genomic DNA amplified the CDR3 region of rearranged TCR beta genes. On the Illumina HiSeq System, the amplified TCR beta libraries were sequenced as 87-base-pair reads. The original pipeline was this. A later analysis tallied around 87 million unique TCR beta chains across the 700 or so repertoires, and about 10 million of those chains were shared by two or more donors. Raw reads were error-corrected and collapsed into unique sequences with a nearest-neighbor algorithm that merged closely related sequences to remove PCR and sequencing errors. CDR3 sequences were aligned to IMGT reference sequences to assign V, D and J gene segments. For a sequence to be retained, at least a six-nucleotide match to both a V gene segment and a J gene segment was required. Rearrangements were called productive when the CDR3 lacked stop codons and stayed in frame with V and J; all others were non-productive. CDR3 was defined by IMGT convention, running from the second conserved V-encoded cysteine to the conserved J-encoded phenylalanine. In an earlier analysis of 500 to 650 of the donors, sequences lacking an unambiguous match to a single V gene segment were excluded. In an earlier analysis of several hundred of the donors, V segments were called functional above 56.7% productive rearrangements and were called segregating when the between-donor standard deviation exceeded 5%. To diagnose cytomegalovirus status from the catalog of TCR beta chain sequences, a statistical classification framework was built. In a later analysis, V and J genes were assigned by comparing TCR nucleotide sequences against IMGT/GENE-DB human TR gene sequences. The TCRdist pipeline was used in a later analysis to assign CDR3 sequences and most-parsimonious VDJ recombination scenarios. A later analysis defined each TCR beta chain by its CDR3 amino acid sequence plus V-gene family, and excluded reads lacking a unique V-gene family. As a way to deal with suspected cross-contamination and a sequencing artifact, a later analysis dropped nearly 600 nucleotide sequences that were highly shared and had low generation probability. In a later analysis, a clonal expansion index was calculated for each public chain from normalized within-repertoire ranks of inferred template counts. A later analysis computed generation probabilities with a VDJ recombination model fitted to out-of-frame rearrangements, and checked the results against IGoR. Hypergeometric tests were used in a later analysis to score TCR-TCR, TCR-HLA and TCR-CMV co-occurrence, with a repertoire-size bias correction applied to the TCR pairs. To estimate false discovery rates, a later analysis permuted the HLA or CMV assignments 20 times. In a later analysis, co-occurring TCRs were grouped with DBSCAN, and TCRdist sequence similarity was added when clustering was performed within HLA-allele-positive subsets. Repertoires with fewer than 30,000 or more than 120,000 public chains, plus five repertoires with anomalous nucleotide sharing, were excluded from co-occurrence clustering. TCRdb carries this immuneACCESS record with in-frame sequences only. Its versions omit some clonotypes, under half of them owing to an unresolved V gene in the studies checked, with the rest unexplained. That table furnishes V, J and clone size, whereas the DNA furnished D and trimming. The table for this sample lists under 150,000 clones; around 72% of them were counted only once. The ten largest clones capture approximately 4% of the sample.

For this clone: The target of this receptor is not known. Within one base of it there is no much larger clone, and no base qualities were kept.

The cohort was made up of roughly 670 healthy bone marrow donors. Cohort members were all nominally healthy when sampled, although unrecorded immune exposures were likely present. The donor was CMV seropositive and was included in the group of some 290 seropositive cohort members. Every donor gave a peripheral blood sample, and the peripheral blood mononuclear cells from that sample were used for TCR beta sequencing. Genomic DNA was extracted from the blood cell samples with the Qiagen DNeasy Blood Extraction Kit. The sample was PBMCs. Recombination joined TRBV5-1 with TRBJ2-5; the junction holds 10 bases that match TRBD2. The DNA matches TRBJ2-7 better at its end, which makes the J call doubtful. The receptor was derived from a man between 50 and 59 years old in good health and CMV-seropositive. CDR3 region: CASSPIAGGTYEQYF. Here is the DNA: TGCGCCAGCAGCCCGATAGCGGGAGGTACCTACGAGCAGTACTTC.